Given below is one T cell receptor beta chain in context. Its cognate antigen is unknown. A multiplex PCR was run with 60 Vbeta primers and 13 Jbeta primers. Method: immunoSEQ multiplex PCR; TCRdb's copy keeps in-frame clones and lacks some. The repertoire includes 150,000 to 200,000 clones, around nine tenths of them detected once, and approximately 1.9% sits in the top ten. The V gene's germline CDR1 is MGHRA and CDR2 YSYEKL. V trimming: 1 base; J trimming: 2 bases; junction bases outside the gene matches: 5. The CDR3 is made up of 16 amino acids. The data derive from a study of cytomegalovirus exposure and HLA in healthy donors. Study information: Of all 400 or so donors who were genotyped, about 84% belonged to the Caucasian-associated ancestry cluster.

Notes on the study in general: Earlier results showed most TCR beta V segments being productive about 90% or about 30% of the time.

What was sequenced was PBMCs. The rearrangement links TRBV4-1 to TRBJ2-1, with 7 bases identical to TRBD1. This TCR came from a woman aged 18-29 years in good health and CMV-seronegative. The DNA for the CDR3 is TGCGCCAGCAGCCAAGGCGGACAGGAACCCTACAATGAGCAGTTCTTC. Protein product: CASSQGGQEPYNEQFF.